This TCR beta chain appears in the sequencing data of a study of blood T cell repertoires in COVID-19. Only in-frame clones appear in the TCRdb table, and some are missing; sequencing was by immunoSEQ multiplex PCR. The table has 95,000 to 100,000 clones, around 85% seen once. The V segment lost 6 bases and the J segment 2 bases; nucleotides outside the gene matches: 9. CDR1 MDHEN and CDR2 SYDVKM come from the germline V gene. The CDR3 spans 16 residues. The chain employs TRBV28 and TRBJ2-3; 9 positions agree with TRBD2. This TCR was sampled from a woman between 70 and 85 years old with active or convalescent COVID-19. The specimen sequenced was peripheral blood. The CDR3 loop reads CASRLGGGAATDTQYF. The DNA of the CDR3 is TGTGCCAGCAGGCTAGGCGGGGGGGCCGCCACAGATACGCAGTATTTT.